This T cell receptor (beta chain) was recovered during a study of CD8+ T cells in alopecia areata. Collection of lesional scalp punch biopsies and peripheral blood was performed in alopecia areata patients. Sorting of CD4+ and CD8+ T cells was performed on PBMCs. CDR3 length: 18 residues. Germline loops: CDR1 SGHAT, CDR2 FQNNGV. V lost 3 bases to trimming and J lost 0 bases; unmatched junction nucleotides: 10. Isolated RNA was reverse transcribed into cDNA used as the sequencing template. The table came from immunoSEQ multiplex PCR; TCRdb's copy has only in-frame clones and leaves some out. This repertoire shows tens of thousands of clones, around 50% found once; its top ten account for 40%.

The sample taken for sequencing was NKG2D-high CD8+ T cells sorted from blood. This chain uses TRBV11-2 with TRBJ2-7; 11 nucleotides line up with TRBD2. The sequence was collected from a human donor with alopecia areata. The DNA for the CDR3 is TGTGCCAGCAGCTTTGGGGGTAGCGGGAGGGGCCTCTCCTACGAGCAGTACTTC. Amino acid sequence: CASSFGGSGRGLSYEQYF.